Included here is one TCR beta chain sequence, with context. The antigen is unknown. CDR3 size: 12 residues. V was trimmed by 10 bases and J by 4 bases, leaving 13 bases between them. The germline V gene encodes CDR1 MNHNS and CDR2 SASEGT. TCRdb keeps only in-frame clones here, not all; method: immunoSEQ multiplex PCR. The sample yields over 10,000 clones, just over 75% seen once. These data are taken from a study of a mutant IDH1 vaccine in newly diagnosed glioma. Study summary: With temozolomide cycles, or 4-6 weeks after radiotherapy alone, vaccination was started. Visit V12 happened at week 35; visit V13 happened at week 47.

Regarding time point: week 47, end of study. Topical imiquimod was applied with each vaccine dose, which held 300 ug of mutant IDH1 20-mer peptide. Findings and caveats of the study: Among all patients, vaccine-induced immune responses occurred in roughly 95%.

The chain combines TRBV6-1 with TRBJ1-1; no clear D gene. This material consisted of PBMCs, taken from a glioma patient whose treatment included an IDH1 peptide vaccine. The receptor was derived from a woman between 35 and 50 years old with glioma. CDR3 DNA sequence: TGTGCCACCTCCCACCCGGGCACTGAAGCTTTCTTT. Protein product: CATSHPGTEAFF.